This T cell receptor (beta chain) was identified during a study of blood T cell repertoires in COVID-19. Looking at the study overall: COVID-19 samples from acute and convalescent phases originated in the United States, Italy and Spain. The analysed material was cDNA or gDNA that came from T cells, B-cell-depleted T cells, or PBMCs.

Source study methods: Amplifying reference gene primers gave estimates of nucleated cell counts. The assay was immunoSEQ multiplex PCR, and TCRdb's table has in-frame clones only and misses some. The V and J calls and the clone size are those of that table, but D and trimming were determined from the DNA. This table holds 300,000 or so clones, around 87% found once. The CDR3 is made up of 15 amino acids. The germline CDR1 and CDR2 sequences are LGHDT and YNNKEL (reference sequence). Trimming removed 0 bases from V and 5 bases from J, with 14 bases in between. The receptor comes from a woman aged 40 to 50 who had recovered from COVID-19. The sequencing sample was made of peripheral blood. The chain carries TRBV3-1 (or the pseudogene TRBV3-2) and TRBJ2-7; no clear D gene. The CDR3 DNA sequence: TGTGCCAGCAGCCAAGATCTGGCCAGGTCCCACGAGCAGTACTTC. It yields the protein CASSQDLARSHEQYF.